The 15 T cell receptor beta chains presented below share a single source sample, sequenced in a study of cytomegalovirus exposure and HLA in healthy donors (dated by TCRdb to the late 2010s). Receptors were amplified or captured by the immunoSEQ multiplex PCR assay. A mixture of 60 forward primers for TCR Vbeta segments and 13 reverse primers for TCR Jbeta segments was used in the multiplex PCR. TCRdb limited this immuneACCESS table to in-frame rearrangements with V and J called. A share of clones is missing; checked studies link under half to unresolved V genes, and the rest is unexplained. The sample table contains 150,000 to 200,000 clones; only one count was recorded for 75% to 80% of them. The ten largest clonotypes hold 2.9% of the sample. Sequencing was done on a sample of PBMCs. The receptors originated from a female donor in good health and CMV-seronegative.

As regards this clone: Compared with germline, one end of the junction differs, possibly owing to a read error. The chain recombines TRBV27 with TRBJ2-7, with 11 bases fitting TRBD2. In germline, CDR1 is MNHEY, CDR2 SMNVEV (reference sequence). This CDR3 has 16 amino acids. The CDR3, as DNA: TGTGCCAGCAGTTTATCGGGACTAGCGGACTCCTGCGAGCAGTACTTC. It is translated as CASSLSGLADSCEQYF.

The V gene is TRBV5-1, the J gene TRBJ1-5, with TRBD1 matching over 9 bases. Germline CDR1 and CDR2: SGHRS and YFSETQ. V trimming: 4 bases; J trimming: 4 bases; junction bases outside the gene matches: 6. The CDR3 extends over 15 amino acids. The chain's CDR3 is CASSLGQGDNQPQHF. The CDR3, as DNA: TGCGCCAGCAGCCTGGGACAGGGAGATAATCAGCCCCAGCATTTT.

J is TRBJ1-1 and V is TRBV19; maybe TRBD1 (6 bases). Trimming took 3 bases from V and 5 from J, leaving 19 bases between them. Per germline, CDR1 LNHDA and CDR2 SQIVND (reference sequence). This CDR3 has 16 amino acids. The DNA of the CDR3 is TGTGCCAGTAGTATCGGGACACACTTCCTTTGGACTGAAGCTTTCTTT. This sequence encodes CASSIGTHFLWTEAFF.

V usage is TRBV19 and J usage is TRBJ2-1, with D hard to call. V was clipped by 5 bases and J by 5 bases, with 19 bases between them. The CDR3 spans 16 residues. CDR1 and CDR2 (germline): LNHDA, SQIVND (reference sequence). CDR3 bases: TGTGCCAGTAGTTCCCGGTCAGGTTTACCAGACAATGAGCAGTTCTTC. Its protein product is CASSSRSGLPDNEQFF.

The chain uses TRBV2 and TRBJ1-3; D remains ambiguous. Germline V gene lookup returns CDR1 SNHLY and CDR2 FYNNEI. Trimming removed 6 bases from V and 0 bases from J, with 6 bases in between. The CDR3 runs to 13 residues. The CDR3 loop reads CASSAISGNTIYF. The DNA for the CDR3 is TGTGCCAGCAGCGCTATCTCTGGAAACACCATATATTTT.

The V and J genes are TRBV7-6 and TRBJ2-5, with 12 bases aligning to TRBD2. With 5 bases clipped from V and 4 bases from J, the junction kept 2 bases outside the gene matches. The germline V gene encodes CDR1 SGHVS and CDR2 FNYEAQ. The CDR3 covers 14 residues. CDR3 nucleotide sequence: TGTGCCAGCAGCGAGGGACTAGCGGGAGAGACCCAGTACTTC. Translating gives CASSEGLAGETQYF.

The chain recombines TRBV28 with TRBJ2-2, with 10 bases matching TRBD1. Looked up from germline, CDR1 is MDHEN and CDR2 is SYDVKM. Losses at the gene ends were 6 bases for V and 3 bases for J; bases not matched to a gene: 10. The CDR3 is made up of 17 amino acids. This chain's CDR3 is CASSPRTGGRHTGELFF. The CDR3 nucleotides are TGTGCCAGCAGCCCCCGGACAGGGGGTCGGCACACCGGGGAGCTGTTTTTT. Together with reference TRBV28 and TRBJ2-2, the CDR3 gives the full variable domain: DVKVTQSSRYLVKRTGEKVFLECVQDMDHENMFWYRQDPGLGLRLIYFSYDVKMKEKGDIPEGYSVSREKKERFSLILESASTNQTSMYLCASSPRTGGRHTGELFFGEGSRLTVL.

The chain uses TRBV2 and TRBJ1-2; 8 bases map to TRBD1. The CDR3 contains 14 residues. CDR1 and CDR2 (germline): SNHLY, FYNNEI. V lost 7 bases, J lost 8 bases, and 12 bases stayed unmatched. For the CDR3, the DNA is TGTGCCAGCACCTTGGACAGGGTAAGAGGAGGCTACACCTTC. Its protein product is CASTLDRVRGGYTF.

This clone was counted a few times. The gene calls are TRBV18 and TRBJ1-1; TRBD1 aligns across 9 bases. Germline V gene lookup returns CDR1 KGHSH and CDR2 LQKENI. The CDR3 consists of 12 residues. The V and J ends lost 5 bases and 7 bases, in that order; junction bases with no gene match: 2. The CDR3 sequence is CASSGQGSEAFF. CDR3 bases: TGTGCCAGCTCAGGACAGGGGAGTGAAGCTTTCTTT.

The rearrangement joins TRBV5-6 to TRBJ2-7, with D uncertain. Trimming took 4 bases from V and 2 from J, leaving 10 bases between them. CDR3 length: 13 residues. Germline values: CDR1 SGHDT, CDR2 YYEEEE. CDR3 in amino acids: CASSKTQAYEQYF. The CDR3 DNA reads TGTGCCAGCAGCAAGACGCAGGCCTACGAGCAGTACTTC.

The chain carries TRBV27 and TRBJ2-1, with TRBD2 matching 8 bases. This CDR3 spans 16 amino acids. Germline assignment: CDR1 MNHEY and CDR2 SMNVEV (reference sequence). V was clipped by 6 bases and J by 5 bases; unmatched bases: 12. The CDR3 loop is CASRLKNGGADNEQFF. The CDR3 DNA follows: TGTGCCAGCAGGCTGAAGAACGGGGGGGCGGACAATGAGCAGTTCTTC.

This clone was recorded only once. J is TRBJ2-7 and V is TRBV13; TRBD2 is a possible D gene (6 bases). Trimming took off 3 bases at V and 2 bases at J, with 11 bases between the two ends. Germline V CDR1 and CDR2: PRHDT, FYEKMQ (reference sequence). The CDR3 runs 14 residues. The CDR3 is CASSLKGTPYEQYF. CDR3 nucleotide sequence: TGTGCCAGCAGCTTGAAGGGGACTCCCTACGAGCAGTACTTC.

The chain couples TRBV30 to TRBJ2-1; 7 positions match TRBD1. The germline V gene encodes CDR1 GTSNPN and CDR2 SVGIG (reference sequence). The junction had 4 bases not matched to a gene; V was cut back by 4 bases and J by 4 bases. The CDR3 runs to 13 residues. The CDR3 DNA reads TGTGCCTGGACCGAGGACAGGTACAATGAGCAGTTCTTC. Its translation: CAWTEDRYNEQFF.

CDR3 sequence: CASSWGGREQYF. The CDR3 nucleotides read TGTGCCAGCAGCTGGGGGGGTAGAGAGCAGTACTTC. The chain recombines TRBV27 with TRBJ2-7, with 7 nucleotides matching TRBD2. Germline lookup yields CDR1 MNHEY and CDR2 SMNVEV (reference sequence). CDR3 length: 12 amino acids. V trimming: 6 bases; J trimming: 7 bases; junction bases outside the gene matches: 6.

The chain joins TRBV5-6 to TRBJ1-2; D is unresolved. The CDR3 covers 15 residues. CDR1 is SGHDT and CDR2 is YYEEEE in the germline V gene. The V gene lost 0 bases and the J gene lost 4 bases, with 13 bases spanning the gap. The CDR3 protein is CASSLGGPSLYGYTF. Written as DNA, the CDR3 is TGTGCCAGCAGCTTGGGAGGTCCAAGCCTCTATGGCTACACCTTC.